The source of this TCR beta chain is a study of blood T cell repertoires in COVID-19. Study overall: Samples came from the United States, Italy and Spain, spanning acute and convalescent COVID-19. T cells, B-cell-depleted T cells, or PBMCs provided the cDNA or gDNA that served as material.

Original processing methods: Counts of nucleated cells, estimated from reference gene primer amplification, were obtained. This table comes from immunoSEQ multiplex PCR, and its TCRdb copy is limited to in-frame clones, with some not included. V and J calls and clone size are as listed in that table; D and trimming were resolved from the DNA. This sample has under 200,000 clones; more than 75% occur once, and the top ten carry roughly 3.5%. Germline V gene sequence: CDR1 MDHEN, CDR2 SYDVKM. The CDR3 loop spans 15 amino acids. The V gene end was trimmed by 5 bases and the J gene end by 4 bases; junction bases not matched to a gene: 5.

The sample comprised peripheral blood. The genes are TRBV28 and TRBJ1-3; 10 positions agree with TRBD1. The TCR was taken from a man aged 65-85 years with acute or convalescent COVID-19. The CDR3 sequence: CASSPTGGEGNTIYF. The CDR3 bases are TGTGCCAGCAGTCCGACAGGGGGCGAAGGAAACACCATATATTTT.